Detailed here is one T cell receptor beta chain. The data were taken from a study of blood T cell repertoires in COVID-19. As for the study in general: Sites across the United States, Italy and Spain contributed samples from acute and convalescent COVID-19.

The CDR3 has 13 amino acids. Germline loops: CDR1 MNHEY, CDR2 SVGAGI. V lost 8 bases and J 0 bases, leaving 9 bases between the germline ends. The assay was immunoSEQ multiplex PCR, and TCRdb's table has in-frame clones only and misses some. The sample records some 390,000 clones, approximately 86% being singletons. The chain combines TRBV6-5 with TRBJ2-3, with a possible D match to TRBD2 (5 bases). Material: peripheral blood. This receptor was obtained from a human donor in a cohort sampled during active COVID-19. The CDR3 nucleotides read TGTGCCAGCGCGGAGGATAGCACAGATACGCAGTATTTT. As protein: CASAEDSTDTQYF.